A selection of T cell receptor beta chains follows, all from one sample in a study of shared clonotypes between healthy human individuals. Only in-frame clones appear in the TCRdb table, and some are missing; sequencing was by immunoSEQ multiplex PCR. The sample contains 2 million to 2.5 million clones, more than 85% of which appear only once. The sample was naive CD4+ T cells from PBMCs. Receptors originate from a man between 18 and 35 years old in good health. Some clones in this sample may be carry-over from other donors' samples. Both conserved end residues are part of each CDR3. Each record gives: D gene, V gene, J gene, clone size, CDR3 DNA, CDR3 protein. The D gene is left open where the match is weak. Some rows have no size entry. The others give once, few or many, or a class for an expanded clone.

TRBD2	TRBV6-5	TRBJ2-7	-	TGTGCCAGCAGTTACGGGAGGGTGGACGAGCAGTACTTC	CASSYGRVDEQYF
-	TRBV30	TRBJ1-4	-	TGTGCCTGGAGTGAAAAGGGAAGGGAAGAAAAACTGTTTTTT	CAWSEKGREEKLFF
TRBD2	TRBV5-1	TRBJ2-1	-	TGCGCCAGCAGCCTAGAGACTAGCGGGATAGGTGCGCGAAGGTTCTTC	CASSLETSGIGARRFF
TRBD1	TRBV6-6	TRBJ2-7	-	TGTGCCAGCAAACAGGGGGGTATCTACGAGCAGTACTTC	CASKQGGIYEQYF
-	TRBV28	TRBJ1-5	-	TGTGCCAGCAGTAAGGGAGGGGTCGGTCAGCCCCAGCATTTT	CASSKGGVGQPQHF
TRBD1	TRBV7-2	TRBJ2-5	-	TGTGCCAGCAGCTTCTGGGACAGGGATCGAGAGACCCAGTACTTC	CASSFWDRDRETQYF
TRBD2	TRBV7-9	TRBJ2-7	-	TGTGCCAGCAGCTTGCCGACTAGCGGGAGCCCCTACGAGCAGTACTTC	CASSLPTSGSPYEQYF
-	TRBV6-5	TRBJ2-5	-	TGTGCCAGCAGTTACTCGATCCGAGGGGGGACCCAGTACTTC	CASSYSIRGGTQYF
-	TRBV28	TRBJ1-1	-	TGTGCCAGCAGTTTAATTGGCGGGGGCGCGGTAGTAACTGAAGCTTTCTTT	CASSLIGGGAVVTEAFF
-	TRBV4-1	TRBJ2-7	-	TGCGCCAGCAGTCCGGCCAGGGCAAGCTCCTACGAGCAGTACTTC	CASSPARASSYEQYF
-	TRBV5-5	TRBJ1-2	-	TGTGCCAGCAGCTTGGATTTTACGGTGGACTATGGCTACACCTTC	CASSLDFTVDYGYTF
-	TRBV27	TRBJ1-2	-	TGTGCCAGCACCAACCGTTTGTCAGGGAACTATGGCTACACCTTC	CASTNRLSGNYGYTF
-	TRBV18	TRBJ1-1	-	TGTGCCAGCTCCCCTACCGGGCTAACGATGAACACTGAAGCTTTCTTT	CASSPTGLTMNTEAFF
TRBD1	TRBV10-3	TRBJ1-2	-	TGTGCCATGGGGACAGGGACCCCTAACTATGGCTACACCTTC	CAMGTGTPNYGYTF
TRBD2	TRBV7-3	TRBJ2-3	once	TGTGCCAGCAGCTGGGGCTCTAGCGGGAGGGCCGGAGATACGCAGTATTTT	CASSWGSSGRAGDTQYF
TRBD1	TRBV5-1	TRBJ2-2	-	TGCGCCAGCAGCTCCGACCTGACCGGGACAGGGGGCTTCGGGGAGCTGTTTTTT	CASSSDLTGTGGFGELFF
TRBD1	TRBV5-6	TRBJ2-7	-	TGTGCCAGCAGCTTGCGACCGGGACAGGGATACGAGCAGTACTTC	CASSLRPGQGYEQYF
TRBD2	TRBV5-1	TRBJ2-7	-	TGCGCCAGCAGCTTGCTTGCGGTGGTAGCGGGATACTACGAGCAGTACTTC	CASSLLAVVAGYYEQYF
-	TRBV5-8	TRBJ1-2	-	TGTGCCAGCAGCTTACAGGAGTTTGGCTACACCTTC	CASSLQEFGYTF
TRBD2	TRBV10-3	TRBJ2-7	-	TGTGCCATCAGTGATTTCCTTCCTAGCGGCACCTACGAGCAGTACTTC	CAISDFLPSGTYEQYF
-	TRBV6-6	TRBJ2-7	-	TGTGCCAGCAGTTTGCGTTCCTCCGAGCAGTACTTC	CASSLRSSEQYF
TRBD1	TRBV27	TRBJ1-2	-	TGTGCCAGCAGTCCCTCGCGACAGGGCTACTATGGCTACACCTTC	CASSPSRQGYYGYTF
-	TRBV5-1	TRBJ2-7	-	TGCGCCAGCTCTGTGACCGGGGTTGGTTACGAGCAGTACTTC	CASSVTGVGYEQYF
-	TRBV19	TRBJ2-2	few	TGTGCCAGTAGTTCTAACACCGGGGAGCTGTTTTTT	CASSSNTGELFF
-	TRBV7-3	TRBJ2-2	-	TGTGCCAGCAGCTTAATTTACGGCGGAGGAGGTAGCACCGGGGAGCTGTTTTTT	CASSLIYGGGGSTGELFF
-	TRBV14	TRBJ2-1	-	TGTGCCAGCAGCCGGGACACCTCCTCCTACAATGAGCAGTTCTTC	CASSRDTSSYNEQFF
TRBD1	TRBV10-3	TRBJ1-1	-	TGTGCCATCAGCTCCGGGACAGGGAACACTGAAGCTTTCTTT	CAISSGTGNTEAFF
TRBD2	TRBV5-1	TRBJ2-5	-	TGCGCCAGCAGCCCAGGACTAGCGGGAAGAGGGGAGACCCAGTACTTC	CASSPGLAGRGETQYF
-	TRBV5-1	TRBJ1-2	-	TGCGCCAGCAGCCTGACGGGACCTCCGATGGGCTACACCTTC	CASSLTGPPMGYTF
TRBD2	TRBV6-1	TRBJ2-5	-	TGTGCCAGCAGCAAGGAGCGGGGGGATGAGACCCAGTACTTC	CASSKERGDETQYF
-	TRBV28	TRBJ1-3	-	TGTGCCAGCAGTTTTGAAAGAGGAAACACCATATATTTT	CASSFERGNTIYF
TRBD1	TRBV19	TRBJ1-2	-	TGTGCCAGTAGTAGTGGACAGGCCCTCTATGGCTACACCTTC	CASSSGQALYGYTF
-	TRBV5-6	TRBJ2-6	-	TGTGCCAGCAGCAGGTTCCTGACAGCCTCTGGGGCCAACGTCCTGACTTTC	CASSRFLTASGANVLTF
-	TRBV7-9	TRBJ2-7	-	TGTGCCAGCAGCACACAAGGGGCTTCCAACGAGCAGTACTTC	CASSTQGASNEQYF
-	TRBV7-2	TRBJ2-7	-	TGTGCCAGCAGATTACAGGGAGATGAGCAGTACTTC	CASRLQGDEQYF
-	TRBV15	TRBJ1-5	-	TGTGCCACCAGCAGAGATAGACAGTTCAATCAGCCCCAGCATTTT	CATSRDRQFNQPQHF
TRBD1	TRBV4-3	TRBJ1-6	-	TGCGCCAGCAGCCAAGAGTCGGGACAGGGTTGGAATTCACCCCTCCACTTT	CASSQESGQGWNSPLHF
-	TRBV7-8	TRBJ1-2	-	TGTGCCAGCAGCTCAGGCTCTGGGGTTACCGGGGATGGCTACACCTTC	CASSSGSGVTGDGYTF
-	TRBV4-1	TRBJ1-1	-	TGCGCCAGCAGCCATTTGGGACACCTGAACACTGAAGCTTTCTTT	CASSHLGHLNTEAFF
-	TRBV5-1	TRBJ2-5	once	TGCGCCAGCAGCGATGATCAAGAGACCCAGTACTTC	CASSDDQETQYF
-	TRBV7-2	TRBJ2-6	-	TGTGCCAGCAGGGCCTCTGGGGCCAACGTCCTGACTTTC	CASRASGANVLTF
-	TRBV28	TRBJ2-7	-	TGTGCCAGCAGTCGACCCCCGGGGAGTGCTCCGTGGCAGTACTTC	CASSRPPGSAPWQYF